These 32 T cell receptor beta chains were sequenced from one sample in a study of cytomegalovirus exposure and HLA in healthy donors. A multiplex PCR was run with 60 Vbeta primers and 13 Jbeta primers. The protocol was immunoSEQ multiplex PCR, while the TCRdb copy is restricted to in-frame clones and leaves out a portion. Among 150,000 to 200,000 clones listed, about 73% were seen once. Specimen: PBMCs. The receptors originated from a woman in her forties in good health and CMV-seronegative.

This chain uses TRBV11-2 with TRBJ2-7; no definite D call. This CDR3 has 15 amino acids. Germline CDR1 reads SGHAT; CDR2 reads FQNNGV. V was cut by 0 bases and J by 0 bases, with 9 bases left in between. CDR3 sequence (DNA): TGTGCCAGCAGCTTAGAAGTAGCCGGCTCCTACGAGCAGTACTTC. It specifies CASSLEVAGSYEQYF.

The chain recombines TRBV7-2 with TRBJ2-3, with 9 bases that match TRBD1. V was pared by 1 base and J by 3 bases, with 2 bases of the junction left unmatched. Germline V lookup: CDR1 SGHTA, CDR2 FQGNSA. CDR3 length: 15 amino acids. This chain's CDR3 is CASSLEQGATDTQYF. As DNA, the CDR3 is TGTGCCAGCAGCTTAGAACAGGGGGCTACAGATACGCAGTATTTT.

The gene calls are TRBV6-6 and TRBJ1-1, with no clear D. This CDR3 comprises 16 residues. Germline V gives CDR1 MNHNY, CDR2 SVGAGI (reference sequence). V lost 2 bases to trimming and J lost 4 bases, with 17 bases between them. CDR3 in amino acids: CASSYEGLGSGTEAFF. The CDR3 DNA sequence: TGTGCCAGCAGTTACGAGGGTTTAGGGAGTGGCACTGAAGCTTTCTTT.

The chain joins TRBV6-5 to TRBJ2-7; 8 nucleotides match TRBD2. CDR1 is MNHEY and CDR2 is SVGAGI in the germline V gene. The CDR3 length is 15 residues. J lost 0 bases, V lost 6 bases, and 7 bases had no gene match. The CDR3 DNA reads as TGTGCCAGCAGAATTAGCGGGGCTCCCTCCTACGAGCAGTACTTC. It encodes CASRISGAPSYEQYF.

The chain carries TRBV5-5 and TRBJ1-1, with D unresolved. V gave up 6 bases and J gave up 0 bases, with 9 bases separating them. This CDR3 comprises 13 residues. Germline values: CDR1 SGHKS, CDR2 YYEKEE (reference sequence). The CDR3, as DNA: TGTGCCAGCACGAGGCAGATGAACACTGAAGCTTTCTTT. It encodes CASTRQMNTEAFF.

The chain recombines TRBV10-3 with TRBJ1-2; the match to TRBD1 covers 7 bases. This CDR3 contains 12 residues. Germline loops: CDR1 ENHRY, CDR2 SYGVKD. V gave up 7 bases and J gave up 10 bases; unmatched junction bases: 9. In nucleotides, the CDR3 is TGTGCCATCACTTTGACAGGGCGTGTCTACACCTTC. Translated, it gives CAITLTGRVYTF.

This rearrangement joins TRBV6-1 to TRBJ2-7; 8 bases are shared with TRBD2. The CDR3 is 14 residues long. Per the germline V gene, CDR1 is MNHNS and CDR2 is SASEGT. J lost 5 bases, V lost 3 bases, and 6 bases had no gene match. The CDR3 here is CASSDWGGGNEQYF. CDR3 bases: TGTGCCAGCAGTGACTGGGGCGGGGGGAACGAGCAGTACTTC.

The rearrangement joins TRBV5-6 to TRBJ2-1; 7 nucleotides match TRBD1. CDR1 and CDR2 from the germline V gene are SGHDT and YYEEEE. This CDR3 region has 14 residues. After removal of 3 bases from V and 7 bases from J, the junction contained 7 bases not matched to a gene. The DNA of the CDR3 is TGTGCCAGCAGCTCACCCGGGACAGCTAATGAGCAGTTCTTC. Amino acid sequence: CASSSPGTANEQFF.

V and J are TRBV5-5 and TRBJ2-3; 9 bases agree with TRBD1. Germline V CDR1 and CDR2: SGHKS, YYEKEE (reference sequence). The CDR3 runs 14 residues. V lost 3 bases and J lost 6; bases outside the gene matches: 5. CDR3 loop: CASSYTGTGDTQYF. The CDR3, as DNA: TGTGCCAGCAGCTATACAGGGACAGGGGATACGCAGTATTTT.

The chain has TRBV5-1 and TRBJ2-7, with 8 bases lining up with TRBD1. Germline V gene lookup returns CDR1 SGHRS and CDR2 YFSETQ. V trimming: 0 bases; J trimming: 3 bases; junction bases outside the gene matches: 8. The CDR3 runs 16 residues. The CDR3 spells CASSLGGTGGGYEQYF. The CDR3 nucleotides read TGCGCCAGCAGCTTGGGGGGGACAGGAGGGGGCTACGAGCAGTACTTC.

The J gene is TRBJ1-2, the V gene TRBV25-1; the D gene is possibly TRBD1 (6 bases). The CDR3 is 15 amino acids. The ends were cut back, 0 bases at V and 6 bases at J, with 14 bases in the middle. Germline CDR1 reads MGHDK; CDR2 reads SYGVNS. The CDR3 spells CASSEYGQGKDGYTF. The CDR3 DNA follows: TGTGCCAGCAGTGAATATGGGCAGGGGAAGGATGGCTACACCTTC.

This clone was seen a single time. The rearrangement joins TRBV6-5 to TRBJ1-2; TRBD1 might be the D (5 bases). This CDR3 is built from 15 residues. The germline CDR1 and CDR2 sequences are MNHEY and SVGAGI. The V gene lost 4 bases and the J gene lost 2 bases, with 14 bases spanning the gap. CDR3 loop: CASSFAGKGNYGYTF. The CDR3 DNA reads TGTGCCAGCAGTTTCGCCGGAAAGGGGAACTATGGCTACACCTTC.

CDR3 protein: CASSPLTGGETQYF. The CDR3 region has the DNA TGCGCCAGCAGCCCTCTCACAGGGGGAGAGACCCAGTACTTC. The chain has TRBV5-1 and TRBJ2-5; TRBD1 agrees at 8 bases. With V trimmed by 4 bases and J by 4 bases, 6 bases remained unmatched. Germline-derived CDR1 and CDR2 are SGHRS and YFSETQ. The CDR3 is 14 residues long.

The chain employs TRBV19 and TRBJ2-6; D ambiguous. The CDR3 extends over 15 amino acids. The germline gives CDR1 LNHDA, CDR2 SQIVND (reference sequence). The ends were cut back, 1 base at V and 4 bases at J, with 8 bases in the middle. The CDR3 nucleotides read TGTGCCAGTAGTATAGCTGAGGCCGGGGCCAACGTCCTGACTTTC. This translates into CASSIAEAGANVLTF.

A single count supports this clone. The chain is built from TRBV27 and TRBJ2-3; TRBD1 matches 9 bases. The CDR3 length is 14 residues. With V trimmed by 4 bases and J by 4 bases, 3 bases remained unmatched. In germline, CDR1 is MNHEY, CDR2 SMNVEV (reference sequence). The CDR3 DNA sequence: TGTGCCAGCAGTTGGGACAGGGAGGCAGATACGCAGTATTTT. Protein sequence: CASSWDREADTQYF.

The chain combines TRBV6-5 with TRBJ2-7; D uncertain. Germline CDR1 is MNHEY and CDR2 is SVGAGI. Trimming shortened V by 0 bases and J by 2 bases, and 14 bases separated the two germline ends. The length of the CDR3 is 16 residues. The CDR3 loop reads CASSYSPYAPTYEQYF. The CDR3 region has the DNA TGTGCCAGCAGTTACTCCCCCTACGCGCCGACCTACGAGCAGTACTTC.

The chain links TRBV13 to TRBJ2-3; 15 nucleotides agree with TRBD2. Per germline, CDR1 PRHDT and CDR2 FYEKMQ (reference sequence). J lost 9 bases, V lost 5 bases, and 3 bases had no gene match. CDR3 length equals 14 residues. The CDR3 DNA follows: TGTGCCAGCAGCCTCGGGACTAGCGGGGGGACGCAGTATTTT. It encodes CASSLGTSGGTQYF.

The J gene is TRBJ1-5, the V gene TRBV27; D is ambiguous. Germline CDR1 and CDR2: MNHEY and SMNVEV (reference sequence). Trimming shortened V by 6 bases and J by 5 bases, and 14 bases separated the two germline ends. The CDR3 sequence is 14 residues long. CDR3 sequence (DNA): TGTGCCAGCAGGACTAAGGTTGGCTATCAGCCCCAGCATTTT. It specifies CASRTKVGYQPQHF.

This clone was seen more than once but under ten times. The chain combines TRBV6-5 with TRBJ1-2; TRBD1 matches 11 bases. The germline V gene encodes CDR1 MNHEY and CDR2 SVGAGI. Trimming cost V 1 base and J 4 bases; bases outside gene matches: 2. The CDR3 contains 15 residues. The CDR3 DNA is TGTGCCAGCAGTTACTTGGGGACAGGGGGCTATGGCTACACCTTC. Translation: CASSYLGTGGYGYTF.

This chain uses TRBV10-1 with TRBJ2-1; 7 nucleotides line up with TRBD2. Germline CDR1 reads WNHNN; CDR2 reads SYGVQD (reference sequence). The CDR3 runs to 14 residues. V gave up 8 bases and J gave up 9 bases; unmatched junction bases: 13. CDR3 bases: TGCGCCAGCGCTGCTAGCTTGGGGGAGGGTGAGCAGTTCTTC. Encoded protein: CASAASLGEGEQFF.

This clone showed up just a few times. V is TRBV5-8 and J is TRBJ1-1, with D unresolved. The CDR3 is made up of 13 amino acids. In germline, CDR1 is SGHTS, CDR2 YDEGEE. V was trimmed by 1 base and J by 1 base, leaving 5 bases between them. The DNA of the CDR3 is TGTGCCAGCAGCTTGTGGCCGAACACTGAAGCTTTCTTT. It encodes CASSLWPNTEAFF.

The chain uses TRBV5-1 and TRBJ2-7, with D tentatively TRBD1 (5 bases). Germline V CDR1 and CDR2: SGHRS, YFSETQ. The length of the CDR3 is 12 residues. V lost 4 bases, J lost 3 bases, and 8 bases lay in between. CDR3 protein: CASSPDSYEQYF. The CDR3 DNA follows: TGCGCCAGCAGCCCAGACAGCTACGAGCAGTACTTC. The full variable domain, in which reference TRBV5-1 and TRBJ2-7 provide the parts outside the CDR3, is KAGVTQTPRYLIKTRGQQVTLSCSPISGHRSVSWYQQTPGQGLQFLFEYFSETQRNKGNFPGRFSGRQFSNSRSEMNVSTLELGDSALYLCASSPDSYEQYFGPGTRLTVT.

This chain links TRBV19 with TRBJ2-7; TRBD2 aligns across 11 bases. Losses at the gene ends were 5 bases for V and 3 bases for J; bases not matched to a gene: 9. CDR1 is LNHDA, CDR2 SQIVND, per germline (reference sequence). The CDR3 is 16 amino acids. CDR3 sequence (DNA): TGTGCCAGTAGTGTGCTAGCGGGGGGTAAAAGCTACGAGCAGTACTTC. It specifies CASSVLAGGKSYEQYF.

This clone was seen a single time. The chain links TRBV9 to TRBJ2-7, with a possible D match to TRBD1 (6 bases). The germline CDR1 and CDR2 sequences are SGDLS and YYNGEE. The CDR3 contains 15 residues. Between the trimmed V and J ends, which lost 2 bases and 5 bases, there was a span of 17 bases. CDR3 bases: TGTGCCAGCAGCGTGGGGGACACCCTGGGAAACGAGCAGTACTTC. It encodes CASSVGDTLGNEQYF. The whole variable domain, filled in from reference TRBV9 and TRBJ2-7, reads DSGVTQTPKHLITATGQRVTLRCSPRSGDLSVYWYQQSLDQGLQFLIQYYNGEERAKGNILERFSAQQFPDLHSELNLSSLELGDSALYFCASSVGDTLGNEQYFGPGTRLTVT.

V and J are TRBV28 and TRBJ2-5, with D maybe TRBD2 (6 bases). The germline V and J ends were trimmed by 4 bases and 5 bases, with 14 bases remaining between them. CDR1 and CDR2 from the germline V gene are MDHEN and SYDVKM. CDR3 length: 14 residues. The CDR3 here is CASSSSGGEETQYF. CDR3 in DNA: TGTGCCAGCAGTTCGTCAGGAGGGGAGGAGACCCAGTACTTC. The full variable domain, in which reference TRBV28 and TRBJ2-5 provide the parts outside the CDR3, is DVKVTQSSRYLVKRTGEKVFLECVQDMDHENMFWYRQDPGLGLRLIYFSYDVKMKEKGDIPEGYSVSREKKERFSLILESASTNQTSMYLCASSSSGGEETQYFGPGTRLLVL.

A note on this clone: A junction end diverges from the germline sequence, so it may reflect a read error. The chain couples TRBV18 to TRBJ1-3; D is possibly TRBD1 (5 bases). The CDR3 has 16 amino acids. Germline CDR1 KGHSH, CDR2 LQKENI. CDR3 in amino acids: CASSPPGRAVGSTIYF. The CDR3 DNA sequence: TGTGCCAGCTCACCACCGGGCAGGGCCGTAGGAAGCACCATATATTTT.

This chain connects TRBV19 to TRBJ2-7; 9 bases agree with TRBD2. The CDR3 is made up of 14 amino acids. From germline, CDR1 is LNHDA and CDR2 SQIVND (reference sequence). The trim removed 6 bases at V and 1 base at J, leaving 4 bases unmatched. Written as DNA, the CDR3 is TGTGCCAGTAGCGAAGCGGGGGGATCCTACGAGCAGTACTTC. It codes for CASSEAGGSYEQYF.

The V gene is TRBV28, the J gene TRBJ1-5; D gene ambiguous. The length of the CDR3 is 14 residues. Per the germline V gene, CDR1 is MDHEN and CDR2 is SYDVKM. V dropped 5 bases and J dropped 6 bases, with 14 bases sitting between them. CDR3 bases: TGTGCCAGCAGTCCCCCGACGAGGAGTCAGCCCCAGCATTTT. This sequence encodes CASSPPTRSQPQHF.

The chain employs TRBV6-5 and TRBJ2-7, with a possible D match to TRBD1 (6 bases). V shed 6 bases and J shed 0 bases, with 12 bases lying between them. CDR1 is MNHEY, CDR2 SVGAGI, per germline. This CDR3 has 14 amino acids. The CDR3 here is CASRGTPNSYEQYF. The CDR3 DNA is TGTGCCAGCAGGGGGACACCGAACTCCTACGAGCAGTACTTC.

V usage is TRBV7-9 and J usage is TRBJ1-2; possibly TRBD1 for D (6 bases). CDR1 and CDR2 (germline): SEHNR, FQNEAQ (reference sequence). V lost 3 bases and J lost 7, with 15 bases in between. This CDR3 contains 14 residues. The CDR3 sequence is CASSFQGLLSGYTF. The CDR3 DNA is TGTGCCAGCAGCTTCCAGGGGCTCCTAAGTGGCTACACCTTC.

V is TRBV29-1 and J is TRBJ1-1; D may be TRBD1 (5 bases). Trimming cost V 8 bases and J 4 bases, with 23 bases left between them. This CDR3 has 15 residues. Germline lookup yields CDR1 SQVTM and CDR2 ANQGSEA. The CDR3 bases are TGCAGCCCAGAAAAAAGAGGCAGGGATTGCACTGAAGCTTTCTTT. This sequence encodes CSPEKRGRDCTEAFF.

This chain links TRBV7-9 with TRBJ2-1; D is perhaps TRBD2 (6 bases). CDR3 length equals 17 residues. Trimming removed 4 bases from V and 8 bases from J, with 24 bases in between. The germline gives CDR1 SEHNR, CDR2 FQNEAQ (reference sequence). The CDR3, as DNA: TGTGCCAGCAGCTCCGCGGTGGGGGGATTGAGGGCGGATGAGCAGTTCTTC. It encodes CASSSAVGGLRADEQFF.